The 16 T cell receptor beta chains below all came from one sample that was sequenced in a study of blood T cell repertoires in COVID-19. Libraries were prepared by immunoSEQ multiplex PCR; TCRdb keeps only in-frame clonotypes and omits some of them. The sample contains about 400,000 clones, about 90% of which appear only once. The sample consisted of PBMCs or T cells enriched from blood (not recorded which). Every receptor here comes from a woman aged 25-40 years who had recovered from COVID-19.

This chain connects TRBV4-1 to TRBJ1-3, with TRBD1 identical over 7 bases. The CDR3 length is 16 residues. Germline V gene data show CDR1 as MGHRA and CDR2 as YSYEKL. V lost 3 bases to trimming and J lost 7 bases; unmatched junction nucleotides: 12. The CDR3 nucleotides read TGCGCCAGCAGCCAGAATCACAGGGGAGTAGGTAACACCATATATTTT. This encodes CASSQNHRGVGNTIYF.

This clone was observed once. The chain combines TRBV15 with TRBJ2-5; 11 bases match TRBD1. The CDR3 contains 16 residues. Germline V gene lookup returns CDR1 LNHNV and CDR2 YYDKDF (reference sequence). V was clipped by 2 bases and J by 5 bases; unmatched bases: 7. CDR3 sequence reads: CATSRRTGGFGETQYF. The CDR3 coding sequence is TGTGCCACCAGCAGAAGGACAGGGGGCTTTGGGGAGACCCAGTACTTC.

The chain employs TRBV11-1 and TRBJ2-1, with 11 bases identical to TRBD1. The CDR3 extends over 17 amino acids. The ends lost 0 bases at V and 2 bases at J; junction bases unmatched: 3. CDR1 and CDR2 from the germline V gene are SGHAT and FQDESV (reference sequence). The CDR3 DNA is TGTGCCAGCAGCTTAGCGCCGGGACAGGGGGCCTACAATGAGCAGTTCTTC. Its protein product is CASSLAPGQGAYNEQFF.

The J gene is TRBJ1-6, the V gene TRBV10-3; D might be TRBD1 (6 bases). The germline gives CDR1 ENHRY, CDR2 SYGVKD. The CDR3 contains 14 residues. V dropped 2 bases and J dropped 9 bases, with 11 bases sitting between them. This chain's CDR3 is CAISEGGGGSPLHF. DNA for the CDR3: TGTGCCATCAGTGAGGGGGGAGGGGGTTCACCCCTCCACTTT.

This clone turned up a few times. This chain links TRBV11-1 with TRBJ1-2; no clear D gene. V was shortened by 5 bases and J by 3 bases, with 13 bases between the two germline ends. CDR1 and CDR2 (germline): SGHAT, FQDESV (reference sequence). This CDR3 has 14 amino acids. Here the CDR3 reads CASSALGVDYGYTF. Written as DNA, the CDR3 is TGTGCCAGCAGCGCCCTGGGAGTAGACTATGGCTACACCTTC.

The chain combines TRBV18 with TRBJ2-3, with D hard to call. With 2 bases removed from V and 6 bases from J, the gap between germline ends came to 3 bases. The CDR3 covers 11 residues. The germline gives CDR1 KGHSH, CDR2 LQKENI. The CDR3 coding sequence is TGTGCCAGCTCACCAGAGGATACGCAGTATTTT. This gives the protein CASSPEDTQYF.

The chain employs TRBV6-5 and TRBJ2-7, with TRBD2 matching 9 bases. Germline lookup yields CDR1 MNHEY and CDR2 SVGAGI. The CDR3 extends over 14 amino acids. V lost 5 bases, J lost 3 bases, and 5 bases stayed unmatched. The CDR3 is CASSPSGDYYEQYF. CDR3 sequence (DNA): TGTGCCAGCAGTCCTAGCGGGGATTACTACGAGCAGTACTTC.

About this clone: This sample also contains other DNA sequences that code for the same CDR3. This chain joins TRBV7-9 and TRBJ2-1, with TRBD2 identical over 12 bases. The CDR3 has 15 residues. Losses at the gene ends were 4 bases for V and 7 bases for J; bases not matched to a gene: 5. Germline V CDR1 and CDR2: SEHNR, FQNEAQ (reference sequence). CDR3 protein: CASSSPGLAGNEQFF. CDR3 sequence (DNA): TGTGCCAGCAGCTCCCCGGGACTAGCGGGTAATGAGCAGTTCTTC.

This sequence joins TRBV12-3 or TRBV12-4 and TRBJ2-1, with D possibly being TRBD2 (5 bases). This CDR3 has 13 residues. V lost 6 bases and J 8 bases, leaving 14 bases between the germline ends. CDR3 nucleotides: TGTGCCAGCAGCCCCGGCCCGGGGTATGAGCAGTTCTTC. This gives the protein CASSPGPGYEQFF.

The gene calls are TRBV19 and TRBJ1-5; D gene uncertain. The CDR3 consists of 13 residues. Germline V gene lookup returns CDR1 LNHDA and CDR2 SQIVND (reference sequence). Trimming pared 3 bases from V and 6 bases from J, leaving 9 bases between. The CDR3 DNA reads as TGTGCCAGTAGTATGGCGGGGTTTCAGCCCCAGCATTTT. Its translation is CASSMAGFQPQHF.

This chain links TRBV19 with TRBJ1-3, with D perhaps TRBD1 (5 bases). The V end lost 5 bases, the J end lost 0 bases, and 14 bases lay between the germline ends. CDR3 length equals 16 residues. Germline assignment: CDR1 LNHDA and CDR2 SQIVND (reference sequence). CDR3 bases: TGTGCCAGTAGTCCCTACCGACAGTTCTCTGGAAACACCATATATTTT. Encoded protein: CASSPYRQFSGNTIYF.

The chain links TRBV5-1 to TRBJ2-3; TRBD1 is a possible D gene (6 bases). Trimming cost V 6 bases and J 4 bases, with 18 bases left between them. The CDR3 covers 15 residues. Germline lookup yields CDR1 SGHRS and CDR2 YFSETQ. The CDR3 DNA reads as TGCGCCAGCACCTTTGGACAGCCTGGGGCAGATACGCAGTATTTT. This sequence encodes CASTFGQPGADTQYF.

This clone was picked up a small number of times. The CDR3 here is CASSIDRQGQARYYGYTF. CDR3 DNA: TGTGCCAGTAGTATCGATCGGCAGGGACAGGCACGCTACTATGGCTACACCTTC. The chain carries TRBV19 and TRBJ1-2; 8 bases are shared with TRBD1. The germline V gene has CDR1 LNHDA and CDR2 SQIVND (reference sequence). This CDR3 contains 18 residues. V gave up 3 bases and J gave up 3 bases; unmatched junction bases: 15.

The chain combines TRBV7-8 with TRBJ1-5; D may be TRBD1 (5 bases). The CDR3 contains 17 residues. The V end lost 3 bases, the J end lost 1 base, and 16 bases lay between the germline ends. Looked up from germline, CDR1 is SGHVS and CDR2 is FQNEAQ. CDR3 in DNA: TGTGCCAGCAGCTTCCCCTCGCGGGGGGGGAGCAATCAGCCCCAGCATTTT. Translating gives CASSFPSRGGSNQPQHF.

The chain joins TRBV12-3 or TRBV12-4 to TRBJ2-7; D remains ambiguous. V shed 2 bases and J shed 3 bases, with 5 bases lying between them. CDR3 length equals 12 residues. This chain's CDR3 is CASSLLFYEQYF. CDR3 nucleotide sequence: TGTGCCAGCAGTTTACTCTTCTACGAGCAGTACTTC.

The chain joins TRBV19 to TRBJ1-1; the match to TRBD1 covers 9 bases. CDR1 is LNHDA, CDR2 SQIVND, per germline (reference sequence). The V segment lost 1 base and the J segment 4 bases; nucleotides outside the gene matches: 4. The CDR3 runs to 15 residues. The CDR3 DNA is TGTGCCAGTAGTATAGGGGACAGGGCGCCCACTGAAGCTTTCTTT. Its protein product is CASSIGDRAPTEAFF.